Presented here are 22 T cell receptor beta chains from one specimen sequenced in a study of shared clonotypes between healthy human individuals. Profiling relied on immunoSEQ multiplex PCR, and the TCRdb table lists in-frame clones only, not all of them. Among over 950,000 clones listed, roughly 80% were seen once. Sequencing input: memory CD4+ T cells from PBMCs. Subset specified: CD45RA-negative fraction. The receptors shown here come from a man aged 18 to 29 in good health. Some clones in this sample may be carry-over from other donors' samples.

This sequence joins TRBV27 and TRBJ1-2; D possibly corresponds to TRBD1 (5 bases). The V gene lost 8 bases and the J gene lost 2 bases, with 12 bases spanning the gap. This CDR3 region has 13 residues. Germline V gene data show CDR1 as MNHEY and CDR2 as SMNVEV (reference sequence). The CDR3 DNA reads as TGTGCCAGCGGACCCCCAGGGAACTATGGCTACACCTTC. This sequence encodes CASGPPGNYGYTF.

Worth noting for this clone: The same CDR3 is also encoded by other DNA sequences in this sample. The V call is TRBV19, the J call TRBJ1-3; unclear D gene. CDR3 size: 12 residues. With 3 bases removed from V and 4 bases from J, the gap between germline ends came to 4 bases. Germline lookup yields CDR1 LNHDA and CDR2 SQIVND (reference sequence). The CDR3 DNA is TGTGCCAGTAGTATCGAGGGAAACACCATATATTTT. Its protein is CASSIEGNTIYF.

For this clone: The sample contains more than one DNA sequence encoding this CDR3. The CDR3 DNA reads TGCGCCAGCAGCTCGGGGAATAGCTACGAGCAGTACTTC. Translating gives CASSSGNSYEQYF. The chain combines TRBV5-1 with TRBJ2-7; D perhaps matches TRBD2 (5 bases). From germline, CDR1 is SGHRS and CDR2 YFSETQ. Trimming pared 3 bases from V and 3 bases from J, leaving 10 bases between. The CDR3 is 13 amino acids.

The V call is TRBV25-1, the J call TRBJ2-7, with unresolved D. CDR3 length equals 14 residues. With 2 bases removed from V and 6 bases from J, the gap between germline ends came to 14 bases. Germline V lookup: CDR1 MGHDK, CDR2 SYGVNS. The CDR3 spells CASSEPHGSFEQYF. The CDR3 bases are TGTGCCAGCAGTGAACCTCATGGATCATTCGAGCAGTACTTC.

This clone came up many times. Other DNA sequences in the same sample also yield this CDR3. This rearrangement joins TRBV5-6 to TRBJ1-1; no firm D call. This CDR3 region has 13 residues. V lost 1 base to trimming and J lost 1 base, with 5 bases between them. Per germline, CDR1 SGHDT and CDR2 YYEEEE. The CDR3 nucleotides read TGTGCCAGCAGCTTGTCCCAGAACACTGAAGCTTTCTTT. Amino acid sequence: CASSLSQNTEAFF.

J is TRBJ2-5 and V is TRBV2; perhaps TRBD1 as D (5 bases). This CDR3 has 13 residues. V lost 3 bases and J 4 bases, leaving 9 bases between the germline ends. Germline V gene lookup returns CDR1 SNHLY and CDR2 FYNNEI. CDR3 nucleotide sequence: TGTGCCAGCAGTGACAGGGTCAGAGAGACCCAGTACTTC. Amino acids: CASSDRVRETQYF.

The V and J genes are TRBV4-2 and TRBJ2-7; possibly TRBD1 or TRBD2 for D (5 bases each). CDR3 length equals 16 residues. Trimming left V 1 base short and J 0 bases short, with 13 bases between. Germline V gene lookup returns CDR1 LGHNA and CDR2 YNFKEQ. CDR3 sequence (DNA): TGTGCCAGCAGCCAAGTCGGGGCCGTTAGCTCCTACGAGCAGTACTTC. This encodes CASSQVGAVSSYEQYF.

The chain uses TRBV28 and TRBJ1-1; TRBD1 is a possible D gene (5 bases). Germline lookup yields CDR1 MDHEN and CDR2 SYDVKM. V lost 6 bases and J 5 bases, leaving 19 bases between the germline ends. The CDR3 is made up of 15 amino acids. In nucleotides, the CDR3 is TGTGCCAGCAGATCCCTTTCGGACGGGGGTACTGAAGCTTTCTTT. It specifies CASRSLSDGGTEAFF.

This clone was detected once. The sample carries other DNA sequences with the same CDR3. The rearrangement joins TRBV11-2 to TRBJ1-3, with D uncertain. Per germline, CDR1 SGHAT and CDR2 FQNNGV. The CDR3 is 16 residues long. The ends were cut back, 1 base at V and 1 base at J, with 11 bases in the middle. The CDR3 here is CASSLGPSGSGNTIYF. The CDR3 nucleotides read TGTGCCAGCAGCTTAGGACCTTCGGGTTCTGGAAACACCATATATTTT.

V gene TRBV29-1 combines with J gene TRBJ2-2; D is unresolved. The CDR3 is 13 amino acids. Germline V gene lookup returns CDR1 SQVTM and CDR2 ANQGSEA. Deletions cut 7 bases from V and 3 bases from J, with 12 bases between. The CDR3 region is CSAWAGHTGELFF. For the CDR3, the DNA is TGCAGCGCCTGGGCAGGTCACACCGGGGAGCTGTTTTTT.

With respect to this clone: The identical CDR3 is also encoded by other nucleotide sequences in the sample. The genes are TRBV7-3 and TRBJ2-3; no clear D. V lost 2 bases, J lost 6 bases, and 9 bases lay in between. Germline assignment: CDR1 SGHTA and CDR2 FQGTGA. The CDR3 runs 13 residues. The CDR3 nucleotides read TGTGCCAGCAGCTTATTGGGCTCTGATACGCAGTATTTT. It specifies CASSLLGSDTQYF.

This clone has only a few counts. This chain uses TRBV6-1 with TRBJ1-5; D is unresolved. Germline CDR1 and CDR2: MNHNS and SASEGT. Trimming stripped 4 bases from V and 0 bases from J, with 13 bases between. The CDR3 has 16 amino acids. The CDR3 spells CASSALSGYSNQPQHF. In DNA, the CDR3 is TGTGCCAGCAGTGCCTTGTCGGGATATAGCAATCAGCCCCAGCATTTT.

The chain carries TRBV29-1 and TRBJ2-3; D gene unclear. The CDR3 is 14 amino acids. The ends were cut back, 3 bases at V and 0 bases at J, with 10 bases in the middle. Germline CDR1 reads SQVTM; CDR2 reads ANQGSEA. In nucleotides, the CDR3 is TGCAGCGTTGAGTCGGATACTAGCACAGATACGCAGTATTTT. It translates to CSVESDTSTDTQYF.

This clone was detected only a few times. The chain links TRBV5-1 to TRBJ2-2; weak D call: TRBD1 (6 bases). V lost 6 bases and J 2 bases, leaving 11 bases between the germline ends. Germline-derived CDR1 and CDR2 are SGHRS and YFSETQ. This CDR3 comprises 14 residues. The CDR3 here is CASTLQGNTGELFF. CDR3 nucleotide sequence: TGCGCCAGCACCTTACAGGGAAACACCGGGGAGCTGTTTTTT.

The V gene is TRBV7-9, the J gene TRBJ2-2; D not certain. The CDR3 length is 14 residues. Per the germline V gene, CDR1 is SEHNR and CDR2 is FQNEAQ (reference sequence). The V and J ends lost 2 bases and 6 bases respectively, with 10 bases between them. The CDR3 DNA follows: TGTGCCAGCAGCTTATTTATAGGTGCCGGGGAGCTGTTTTTT. This translates into CASSLFIGAGELFF.

The V gene is TRBV19, the J gene TRBJ1-5, with D possibly matching TRBD1 (5 bases). The CDR3 is 14 amino acids. Germline V gene data show CDR1 as LNHDA and CDR2 as SQIVND (reference sequence). V was pared by 3 bases and J by 7 bases, with 13 bases between. The CDR3 DNA sequence: TGTGCCAGTAGTATTACTGGGGCAGGGCAGCCCCAGCATTTT. Amino acid sequence: CASSITGAGQPQHF.

This chain links TRBV28 with TRBJ1-5; TRBD1 might be the D (5 bases). The V gene's germline CDR1 is MDHEN and CDR2 SYDVKM. Trimming removed 5 bases from V and 4 bases from J, with 9 bases in between. CDR3 length: 13 residues. This CDR3 is CASSRGPNQPQHF. CDR3 coding DNA: TGTGCCAGCAGTCGGGGACCTAATCAGCCCCAGCATTTT.

The rearrangement joins TRBV20-1 to TRBJ1-2, with D unresolved. CDR1 is DFQATT and CDR2 is SNEGSKA in the germline V gene (reference sequence). CDR3 size: 11 residues. Trimming left V 5 bases short and J 5 bases short, with 9 bases between. The CDR3 sequence is CSALGRYGYTF. In DNA, the CDR3 is TGCAGTGCTTTAGGACGGTATGGCTACACCTTC.

The CDR3 loop is CASSWGGEQYF. The CDR3 DNA sequence: TGTGCCAGCAGCTGGGGGGGCGAGCAGTACTTC. The rearrangement uses TRBV5-6 and TRBJ2-7; 7 bases are a match to TRBD2. V lost 3 bases, J lost 6 bases, and 0 bases stayed unmatched. CDR3 length: 11 residues. Germline loops: CDR1 SGHDT, CDR2 YYEEEE.

The J gene is TRBJ1-2, the V gene TRBV18; 8 nucleotides match TRBD1. The V gene's germline CDR1 is KGHSH and CDR2 LQKENI. The V gene end was trimmed by 3 bases and the J gene end by 6 bases; junction bases not matched to a gene: 6. The CDR3 runs to 14 residues. The CDR3 sequence: CASSPPGQVDGYTF. The CDR3 nucleotides read TGTGCCAGCTCACCCCCGGGACAGGTAGATGGCTACACCTTC.

This clone was detected many times. The CDR3 loop reads CASSSRQGGDTQYF. In DNA form, the CDR3 reads TGTGCCAGCAGCTCACGACAGGGAGGAGATACGCAGTATTTT. J is TRBJ2-3 and V is TRBV5-6, with a tentative D call TRBD1 (7 bases). V was cut by 3 bases and J by 5 bases, with 13 bases left in between. The CDR3 runs 14 residues. Germline V CDR1 and CDR2: SGHDT, YYEEEE.

The rearrangement links TRBV28 to TRBJ1-4, with unresolved D. V dropped 4 bases and J dropped 4 bases, with 13 bases sitting between them. Germline V gene data show CDR1 as MDHEN and CDR2 as SYDVKM. CDR3 length: 15 residues. CDR3 amino acids: CASSSSGWGNEKLFF. The CDR3 DNA reads as TGTGCCAGCAGTTCCTCAGGTTGGGGTAATGAAAAACTGTTTTTT.